These 8 T cell receptor beta chains share one sample of origin, sequenced in a study of shared clonotypes between healthy human individuals. Clones were sequenced by immunoSEQ multiplex PCR, and TCRdb holds only the in-frame ones, with some missing. The table includes some 2,400,000 clones, almost 96% detected once. Source material: naive CD4+ T cells sorted from blood. Subset specified: CD45RA+ positively selected. The receptors stem from a man aged 18 to 29 in good health.

This chain joins TRBV19 and TRBJ2-7; either TRBD1 or TRBD2 may supply D (5 bases each). This CDR3 comprises 15 residues. CDR1 is LNHDA, CDR2 SQIVND, per germline (reference sequence). V gave up 5 bases and J gave up 6 bases, with 20 bases separating them. DNA for the CDR3: TGTGCCAGTAGTGTGGGGACCGTCATTCGTGGCGAGCAGTACTTC. This gives the protein CASSVGTVIRGEQYF.

The chain carries TRBV6-1 and TRBJ2-1; possibly TRBD2 for D (6 bases). Per germline, CDR1 MNHNS and CDR2 SASEGT. The CDR3 consists of 14 residues. Trimming removed 10 bases at V and 4 bases at J, with 17 bases between. CDR3 loop: CATPTGRGYNEQFF. DNA for the CDR3: TGTGCCACCCCCACGGGACGGGGGTACAATGAGCAGTTCTTC.

This chain joins TRBV29-1 and TRBJ2-5; possible D gene TRBD2, 6 bases. The germline V gene has CDR1 SQVTM and CDR2 ANQGSEA. This CDR3 has 14 residues. Trimming shortened V by 6 bases and J by 0 bases, and 14 bases separated the two germline ends. CDR3 nucleotide sequence: TGCAGCGTCGCGGCGGGGACGGACCAAGAGACCCAGTACTTC. This sequence encodes CSVAAGTDQETQYF.

This clone was counted once. The chain combines TRBV6-1 with TRBJ1-3; tentatively, D is TRBD1 (5 bases). V was pared by 3 bases and J by 0 bases, with 12 bases between. Looked up from germline, CDR1 is MNHNS and CDR2 is SASEGT. CDR3 length equals 16 residues. DNA for the CDR3: TGTGCCAGCAGTGATGGGGGTACAAGCTCTGGAAACACCATATATTTT. It is translated as CASSDGGTSSGNTIYF.

This clone appeared once. This rearrangement joins TRBV18 to TRBJ2-7; 11 positions agree with TRBD2. Trimming cost V 6 bases and J 5 bases; bases outside gene matches: 9. This CDR3 is built from 15 residues. Germline CDR1 is KGHSH and CDR2 is LQKENI. The CDR3 DNA follows: TGTGCCAGCTCCCAACTAGCGGGAGACCCCAACGAGCAGTACTTC. Its translation: CASSQLAGDPNEQYF.

The gene calls are TRBV9 and TRBJ2-1; tentatively, D is TRBD1 or TRBD2 (6 bases each). Looked up from germline, CDR1 is SGDLS and CDR2 is YYNGEE. V lost 0 bases to trimming and J lost 8 bases, with 12 bases between them. The CDR3 has 14 amino acids. The CDR3 DNA sequence: TGTGCCAGCAGCGTAGCGGGGGCTAGCGATGAGCAGTTCTTC. Protein sequence: CASSVAGASDEQFF.

Comment on this clone: The sample holds other DNA sequences that translate to the same CDR3. The chain couples TRBV5-1 to TRBJ2-1; no reliable D call. V dropped 0 bases and J dropped 0 bases, with 10 bases sitting between them. The CDR3 covers 16 residues. Germline values: CDR1 SGHRS, CDR2 YFSETQ. The CDR3 reads CASSLGAASSYNEQFF. CDR3 sequence (DNA): TGCGCCAGCAGCTTGGGGGCTGCAAGCTCCTACAATGAGCAGTTCTTC.

The chain has TRBV7-9 and TRBJ1-5; TRBD1 might be the D (5 bases). Trimming removed 1 base from V and 6 bases from J, with 13 bases in between. The CDR3 spans 15 residues. CDR1 is SEHNR, CDR2 FQNEAQ, per germline (reference sequence). The CDR3 sequence: CASSLVSGEGQPQHF. The DNA for the CDR3 is TGTGCCAGCAGCTTAGTGTCGGGGGAAGGTCAGCCCCAGCATTTT.